The 6 T cell receptor beta chains reported below all come from one sample, sequenced in a study of post-analysis software for immune sequencing data. No antigen is known for these receptors. The library was made from cDNA and included unique molecular identifiers. MiXCR was run by TCRdb on the PCR reads, yielding one entry per CDR3 protein. This table holds about 540,000 distinct CDR3 sequences, less than 40% found once. Study-level findings and limits: Five or six TRBV segments, TRBV5-6, TRBV5-1 and TRBV20-1 among them, were found more frequent in patients than controls.

Sequenced input: blood. The receptors were gathered from a girl between 2 and 17 years old with multiple sclerosis.

V gene TRBV7-9 combines with J gene TRBJ1-2; 8 nucleotides line up with TRBD1. Germline CDR1 reads SEHNR; CDR2 reads FQNEAQ (reference sequence). V shed 7 bases and J 7 bases; nucleotides not matched to a gene: 11. The CDR3 spans 14 residues. In nucleotides, the CDR3 is TGTGCCAGCAACCCGACAGGGGTACCGTCTGGCTACACCTTC. The encoded protein is CASNPTGVPSGYTF.

This chain's CDR3 is CASSRTGTAGETQYF. In nucleotides, the CDR3 is TGTGCCAGCAGCAGAACCGGGACAGCCGGCGAGACCCAGTACTTC. The chain uses TRBV7-2 and TRBJ2-5; 7 positions agree with TRBD1. This CDR3 has 15 amino acids. From germline, CDR1 is SGHTA and CDR2 FQGNSA. J lost 5 bases, V lost 5 bases, and 11 bases had no gene match.

This clonotype was seen at least ten times. This sequence joins TRBV20-1 and TRBJ2-5, with 9 bases identical to TRBD2. The germline gives CDR1 DFQATT, CDR2 SNEGSKA (reference sequence). This CDR3 comprises 11 residues. The CDR3 nucleotides read TGCAGCGGGACTAGCTGGGAGACCCAGTACTTC. Translated, it gives CSGTSWETQYF.

The chain employs TRBV18 and TRBJ2-5, with D unresolved. CDR1 is KGHSH and CDR2 is LQKENI in the germline V gene. V was clipped by 5 bases and J by 6 bases, with 16 bases between them. The CDR3 sequence is 14 residues long. CDR3 in amino acids: CASSTSVRVKTQYF. The CDR3 coding sequence is TGTGCCAGCTCAACATCCGTTCGTGTGAAGACCCAGTACTTC.

In this sample, this clonotype turned up a few times. DNA of the CDR3: TGTGCCATCAGTGGTCAGGCGCCTAATTCACCCCTCCACTTT. It specifies CAISGQAPNSPLHF. This chain joins TRBV10-3 and TRBJ1-6, with D uncertain. The length of the CDR3 is 14 residues. The germline V gene encodes CDR1 ENHRY and CDR2 SYGVKD. Trimming removed 4 bases at V and 6 bases at J, with 10 bases between.

The rearrangement joins TRBV20-1 to TRBJ2-1; weak D call: TRBD2 (7 bases). The DNA end is more similar to TRBJ2-7, so the J call may be wrong. This CDR3 spans 16 amino acids. Germline loops: CDR1 DFQATT, CDR2 SNEGSKA (reference sequence). The CDR3 loop reads CSAPRLAGANYNEQYF. The DNA for the CDR3 is TGCAGTGCCCCGCGGCTGGCGGGGGCTAACTACAATGAGCAGTACTTC.